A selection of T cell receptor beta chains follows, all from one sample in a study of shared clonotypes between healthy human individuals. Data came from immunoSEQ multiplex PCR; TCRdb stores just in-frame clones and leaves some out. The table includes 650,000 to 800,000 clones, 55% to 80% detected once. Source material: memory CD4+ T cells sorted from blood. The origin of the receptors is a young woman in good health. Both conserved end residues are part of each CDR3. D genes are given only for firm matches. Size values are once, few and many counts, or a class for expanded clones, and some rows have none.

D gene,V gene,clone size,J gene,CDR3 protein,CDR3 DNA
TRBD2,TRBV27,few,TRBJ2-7,CASRIRTSGSKWYEQYF,TGTGCCAGCAGAATCCGGACTAGCGGGAGTAAGTGGTACGAGCAGTACTTC
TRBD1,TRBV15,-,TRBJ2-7,CATSSDRGRRGEQYF,TGTGCCACCAGCTCTGACAGGGGGCGACGTGGCGAGCAGTACTTC
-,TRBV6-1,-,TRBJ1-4,CASSESGVGTNEKLFF,TGTGCCAGCAGTGAATCGGGGGTAGGAACTAATGAAAAACTGTTTTTT
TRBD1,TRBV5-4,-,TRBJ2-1,CASSLGGGYVLSNEQFF,TGTGCCAGCAGCTTGGGAGGGGGCTATGTACTATCAAATGAGCAGTTCTTC
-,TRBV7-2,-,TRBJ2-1,CASSLWETRADEQFF,TGTGCCAGCAGCTTATGGGAGACACGGGCGGATGAGCAGTTCTTC
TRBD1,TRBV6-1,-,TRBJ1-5,CASRTGQPNQPQHF,TGTGCCAGCAGGACGGGACAGCCCAATCAGCCCCAGCATTTT
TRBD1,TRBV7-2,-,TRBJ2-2,CASSQRTGEDGELFF,TGTGCCAGCAGCCAACGGACAGGGGAGGACGGGGAGCTGTTTTTT
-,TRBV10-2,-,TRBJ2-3,CASSDSGVTQYF,TGCGCCAGCAGTGATTCAGGGGTGACGCAGTATTTT
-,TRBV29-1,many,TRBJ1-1,CSVVWDTGAFF,TGCAGCGTTGTCTGGGATACGGGGGCTTTCTTT
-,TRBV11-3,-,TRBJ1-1,CASSLDGGRNTEAFF,TGTGCCAGCAGCTTAGACGGGGGGAGAAACACTGAAGCTTTCTTT
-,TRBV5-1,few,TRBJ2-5,CASSFNAPPGETQYF,TGCGCCAGCAGCTTCAATGCCCCCCCGGGGGAGACCCAGTACTTC
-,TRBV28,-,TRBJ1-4,CASSLSTPEVKLFF,TGTGCCAGCAGTTTATCGACTCCGGAGGTGAAACTGTTTTTT
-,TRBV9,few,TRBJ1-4,CASSGGTTPAKLFF,TGTGCCAGCAGCGGCGGGACAACCCCGGCAAAACTGTTTTTT
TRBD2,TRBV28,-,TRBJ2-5,CASSTSGETQYF,TGTGCCAGCAGCACTAGCGGAGAGACCCAGTACTTC